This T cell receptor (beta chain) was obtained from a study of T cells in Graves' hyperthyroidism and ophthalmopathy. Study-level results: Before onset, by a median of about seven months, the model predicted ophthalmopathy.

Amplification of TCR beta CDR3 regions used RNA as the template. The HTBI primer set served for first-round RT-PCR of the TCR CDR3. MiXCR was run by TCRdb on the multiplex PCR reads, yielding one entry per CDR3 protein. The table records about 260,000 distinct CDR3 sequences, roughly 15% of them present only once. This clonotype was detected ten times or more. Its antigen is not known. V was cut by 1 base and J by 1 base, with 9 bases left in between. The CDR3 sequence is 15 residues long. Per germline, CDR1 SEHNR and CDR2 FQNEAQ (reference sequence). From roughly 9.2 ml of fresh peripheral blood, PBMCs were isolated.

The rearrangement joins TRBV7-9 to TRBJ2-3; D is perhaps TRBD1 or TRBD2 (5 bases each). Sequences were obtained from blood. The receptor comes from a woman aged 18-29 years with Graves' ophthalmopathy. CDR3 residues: CASSLGETGTDTQYF. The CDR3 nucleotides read TGTGCCAGCAGCTTAGGGGAGACAGGCACAGATACGCAGTATTTT.